This T cell receptor beta chain was captured in a study of siplizumab effects on memory and regulatory T cells. The method was immunoSEQ multiplex PCR; TCRdb's version includes in-frame clones alone and lacks a portion of them. The table lists around 100,000 clones, approximately 91% of them singletons. This TCR derives from a human donor in good health. Sequenced sample: CD4+ T cells sorted from blood.

The CDR3 is CASSSLTGGFTF. DNA for the CDR3: TGTGCCAGCAGCTCTTTGACAGGCGGCTTTACCTTC. The chain links TRBV7-9 to TRBJ1-2, with D possibly being TRBD1 (6 bases). The CDR3 is 12 amino acids. Germline CDR1 SEHNR, CDR2 FQNEAQ (reference sequence). The V and J ends lost 4 bases and 14 bases respectively, with 17 bases between them.